This T cell receptor (beta chain) is drawn from a study of blood T cell repertoires in COVID-19. The overall study: The United States, Italy and Spain supplied acute and convalescent COVID-19 samples. T cells, B-cell-depleted T cells, or PBMCs provided the cDNA or gDNA that served as material.

Under the authors' procedure: Nucleated cell number was recorded as an estimate derived from reference gene primer amplification. Method: immunoSEQ multiplex PCR; TCRdb's copy keeps in-frame clones and lacks some. V, J and clone size are taken as reported in that table, and D and trimming were inferred from the DNA itself. The table records approximately 170,000 clones, about 85% of them present only once. The V gene's germline CDR1 is SGHRS and CDR2 YFSETQ. V lost 6 bases, J lost 6 bases, and 15 bases lay in between. The CDR3 sequence is 13 residues long. The sample was peripheral blood. This chain joins TRBV5-1 and TRBJ1-2; D is ambiguous. This TCR derives from a man in his 60s who had recovered from COVID-19. The CDR3 DNA reads as TGCGCCAGCAACTCCGAGGGAGAGAATGGCTACACCTTC. Residues: CASNSEGENGYTF.